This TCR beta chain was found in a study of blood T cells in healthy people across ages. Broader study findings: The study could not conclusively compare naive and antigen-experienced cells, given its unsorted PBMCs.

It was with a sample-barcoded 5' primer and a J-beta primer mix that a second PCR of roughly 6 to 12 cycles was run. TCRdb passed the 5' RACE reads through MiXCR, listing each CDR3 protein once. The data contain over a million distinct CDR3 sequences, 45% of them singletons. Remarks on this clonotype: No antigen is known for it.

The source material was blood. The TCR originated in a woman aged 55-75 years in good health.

The DNA for the CDR3 is TGTGCCAACAGCAAAGTGGGCCTAGCGGAAAAAGAGCAGTACTTC. Translating it yields CANSKVGLAEKEQYF. This sequence joins TRBV21-1 and TRBJ2-4. TRBV21-1 is designated a pseudogene. The CDR3 extends over 15 amino acids.